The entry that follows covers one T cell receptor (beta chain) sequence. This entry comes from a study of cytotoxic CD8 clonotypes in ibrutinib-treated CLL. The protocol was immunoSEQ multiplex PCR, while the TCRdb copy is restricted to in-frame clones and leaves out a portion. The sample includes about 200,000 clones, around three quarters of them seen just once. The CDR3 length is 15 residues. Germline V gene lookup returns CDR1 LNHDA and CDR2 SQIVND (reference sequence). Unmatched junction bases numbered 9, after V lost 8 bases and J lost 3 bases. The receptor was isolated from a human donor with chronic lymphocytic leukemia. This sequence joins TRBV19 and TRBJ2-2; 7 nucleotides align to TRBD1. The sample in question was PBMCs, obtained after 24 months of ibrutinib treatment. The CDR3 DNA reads TGTGCCAGTTGGCCCAGGGGGTCGTACACCGGGGAGCTGTTTTTT. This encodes CASWPRGSYTGELFF.